A selection of T cell receptor beta chains follows, all from one sample in a study of blood T cell repertoires in COVID-19. Repertoires were generated with immunoSEQ multiplex PCR, while TCRdb's copy carries only in-frame clones and drops some. The sample has approximately 250,000 clones; about 82% are singletons. The sample was peripheral blood. The source is a woman aged 55-70 years with active or convalescent COVID-19. The CDR3 runs from the conserved cysteine through the conserved F or W. For some rows the clone size is stated as once, few or many, or as a class when expanded; others skip it.

J: TRBJ2-7
V: TRBV10-2
size: -
CDR3: CASRGAGTGTSGYF

J: TRBJ1-2
V: TRBV14
size: -
CDR3: CASSQDSGLVYGYTF

J: TRBJ2-3
V: TRBV7-8
size: -
CDR3: CASSLERSTDTQYF

J: TRBJ1-3
V: TRBV6-2/TRBV6-3
size: -
CDR3: CASSPDSLSGNTIYF

J: TRBJ2-4
V: TRBV28
size: once
CDR3: CASRGGLAGLSKNIQYF

J: TRBJ1-1
V: TRBV27
size: -
CDR3: CASIRGQGYTEAFF

J: TRBJ2-2
V: TRBV28
size: -
CDR3: CASSLYGQGNTGELFF

J: TRBJ2-3
V: TRBV7-3
size: -
CDR3: CASGGQGSDTQYF

J: TRBJ2-1
V: TRBV4-1
size: -
CDR3: CASSQTTGTAGLYNEQFF

J: TRBJ2-1
V: TRBV11-2
size: -
CDR3: CASSSVGGRESYNEQFF

J: TRBJ2-7
V: TRBV7-3
size: once
CDR3: CASSLGGAEQYF

J: TRBJ2-3
V: TRBV7-9
size: few
CDR3: CASSLASRTDTQYF

J: TRBJ1-6
V: TRBV9
size: -
CDR3: CASSPTGQTNSPLHF

J: TRBJ1-3
V: TRBV9
size: once
CDR3: CASSVAGGFGNTIYF